This TCR beta chain was profiled in a study of blood T cell repertoires in COVID-19. In the study overall: Collection of acute and convalescent COVID-19 samples took place in the United States, Italy and Spain. Sources were T cells, B-cell-depleted T cells, or PBMCs; the material itself was cDNA or gDNA.

Original data processing: Amplification with reference gene primers provided the estimates of nucleated cell counts. Using immunoSEQ multiplex PCR, the repertoire was profiled, and TCRdb retains in-frame clones only, with some absent. D and trimming were read from the DNA, whereas the V and J calls and clone size are those reported in that table. The data hold approximately 68,000 clones, with approximately 80% observed a single time. This receptor was taken from a woman aged 60-70 years with acute or convalescent COVID-19. The specimen was peripheral blood.

CDR3 amino acids: CASSLGQGTVNTEAFF. CDR3 bases: TGTGCCAGCAGCTTAGGTCAGGGGACGGTGAACACTGAAGCTTTCTTT. The rearrangement joins TRBV7-3 to TRBJ1-1; D may be TRBD1 (6 bases). The CDR3 runs 16 residues. Germline CDR1 is SGHTA and CDR2 is FQGTGA. The V end lost 2 bases, the J end lost 0 bases, and 13 bases lay between the germline ends.